This entry features one TCR beta chain sequence. The data were taken from a study of blood T cells in healthy people across ages. For the second PCR, which ran for roughly 7 to 11 cycles, a sample-barcoded 5' primer and a J-beta primer mix were used. One entry per CDR3 protein, called by TCRdb with MiXCR from the 5' RACE reads. The data contain about 800,000 distinct CDR3 sequences, 20% to 30% of them singletons. The length of the CDR3 is 16 residues. From germline, CDR1 is SGHKS and CDR2 YYEKEE (reference sequence). V shed 0 bases and J shed 4 bases, with 15 bases lying between them. These data are also associated with another study on T cells of mothers and their children. Per that study: Donation involved three healthy Caucasian mothers and the six children that they had. Sample barcodes and 2-4 random nucleotides came from the second PCR's M1S primer. Mothers yielded over 10 million CDR3 reads, children around 3.3 million each.

The sample consisted of blood. The chain is built from TRBV5-5 and TRBJ2-3; D might be TRBD1 or TRBD2, each matching 5 bases. The clonotype comes from a boy younger than 18 in good health. The CDR3 sequence is CASSLVASGGADTQYF. CDR3 DNA: TGTGCCAGCAGCTTGGTCGCTAGTGGGGGTGCAGATACGCAGTATTTT.